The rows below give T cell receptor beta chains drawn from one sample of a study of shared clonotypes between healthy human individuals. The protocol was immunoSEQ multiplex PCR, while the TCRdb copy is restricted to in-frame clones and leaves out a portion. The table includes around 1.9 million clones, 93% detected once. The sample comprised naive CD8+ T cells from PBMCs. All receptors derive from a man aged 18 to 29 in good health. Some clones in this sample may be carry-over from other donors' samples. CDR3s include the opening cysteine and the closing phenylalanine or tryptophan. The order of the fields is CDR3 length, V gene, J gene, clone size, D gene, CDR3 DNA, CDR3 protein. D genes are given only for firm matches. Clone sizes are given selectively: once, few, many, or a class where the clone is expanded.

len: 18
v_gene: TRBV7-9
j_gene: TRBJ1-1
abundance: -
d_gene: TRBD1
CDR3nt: TGTGCCAGCAGCCCTCGGGGTGGGACAGGGATAGTCACGTCAGAAGCTTTCTTT
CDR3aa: CASSPRGGTGIVTSEAFF

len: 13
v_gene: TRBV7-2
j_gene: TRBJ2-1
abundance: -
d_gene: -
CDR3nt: TGTGCCAGCTCCTTGGCAGGTGCCAATGAGCAGTTCTTC
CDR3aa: CASSLAGANEQFF

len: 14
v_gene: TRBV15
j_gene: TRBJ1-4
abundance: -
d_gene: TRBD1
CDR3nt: TGTGCCACCAGTAGTGGGACAGGGAATGAAAAACTGTTTTTT
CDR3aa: CATSSGTGNEKLFF

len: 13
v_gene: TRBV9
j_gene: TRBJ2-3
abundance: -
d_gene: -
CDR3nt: TGTGCCAGCAGCGCCTCGGGGGCAGATACGCAGTATTTT
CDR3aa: CASSASGADTQYF

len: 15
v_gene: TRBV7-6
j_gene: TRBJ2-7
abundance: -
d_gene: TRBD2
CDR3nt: TGTGCCAGCAGCTTGGAGGCCCAGCGGGAGTACGAGCAGTACTTC
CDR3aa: CASSLEAQREYEQYF

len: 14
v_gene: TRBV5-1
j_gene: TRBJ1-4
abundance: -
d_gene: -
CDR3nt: TGCGCCAGCAGCCAGGGACTGCTTAATGAAAAACTGTTTTTT
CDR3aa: CASSQGLLNEKLFF

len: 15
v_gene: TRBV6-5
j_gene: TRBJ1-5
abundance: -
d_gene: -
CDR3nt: TGTGCCAGCAGCCCCAACGGCTATAGCAATCAGCCCCAGCATTTT
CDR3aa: CASSPNGYSNQPQHF

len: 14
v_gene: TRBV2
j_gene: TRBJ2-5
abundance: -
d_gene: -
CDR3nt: TGTGCCAGCAGTGATTTTCAGAACCAAGAGACCCAGTACTTC
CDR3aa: CASSDFQNQETQYF

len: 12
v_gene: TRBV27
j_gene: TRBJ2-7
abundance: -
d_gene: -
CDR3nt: TGTGCCAGCAGCGGACAAACCTACGAGCAGTACTTC
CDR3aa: CASSGQTYEQYF

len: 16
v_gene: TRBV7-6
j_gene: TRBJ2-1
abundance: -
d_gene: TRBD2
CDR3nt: TGTGCCAGCAGCACAGGACTAGCGGGATTTGGCAATGAGCAGTTCTTC
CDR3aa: CASSTGLAGFGNEQFF

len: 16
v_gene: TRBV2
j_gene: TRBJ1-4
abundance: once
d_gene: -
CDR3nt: TGTGCCAGCAGGACTGCCAGGTCAACTAATCAGGAAAAACTGTTTTTT
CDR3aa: CASRTARSTNQEKLFF

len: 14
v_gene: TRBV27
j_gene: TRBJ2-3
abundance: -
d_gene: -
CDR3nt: TGTGCCAGCAGTTTAGGGGACAGCACAGATACGCAGTATTTT
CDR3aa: CASSLGDSTDTQYF

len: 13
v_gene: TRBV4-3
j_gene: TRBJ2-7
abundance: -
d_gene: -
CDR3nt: TGCGCCAGCAGCCTGGGCGGAAGGGAGGAGCAGTACTTC
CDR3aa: CASSLGGREEQYF

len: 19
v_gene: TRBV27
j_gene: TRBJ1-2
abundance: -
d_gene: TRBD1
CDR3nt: TGTGCCAGCAGTTTGACGAGGAGCAGCACAGGGGCAGTTAGCTATGGCTACACCTTC
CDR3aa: CASSLTRSSTGAVSYGYTF

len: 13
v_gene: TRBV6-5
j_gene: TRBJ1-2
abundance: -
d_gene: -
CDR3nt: TGTGCCAGCAGTTATAGGGAGTCCAGCGGCTACACCTTC
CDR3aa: CASSYRESSGYTF

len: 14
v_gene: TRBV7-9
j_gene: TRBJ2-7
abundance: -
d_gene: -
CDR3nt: TGTGCCAGCAGCTCCCGAGTAGGGCCGTACGAGCAGTACTTC
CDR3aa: CASSSRVGPYEQYF

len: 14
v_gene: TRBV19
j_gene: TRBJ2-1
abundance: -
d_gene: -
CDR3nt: TGTGCCAGTAAACCGGGAGCTTCCTACAATGAGCAGTTCTTC
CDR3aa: CASKPGASYNEQFF

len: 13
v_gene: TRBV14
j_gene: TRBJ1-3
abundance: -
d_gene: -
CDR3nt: TGTGCCAGCAGCCAAGATCGGAGGGCTTCCATATATTTT
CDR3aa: CASSQDRRASIYF

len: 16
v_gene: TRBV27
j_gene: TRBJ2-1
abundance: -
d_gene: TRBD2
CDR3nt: TGTGCCAGCAGTTTGACTAGCGGGAGGTCAATCTATGAGCAGTTCTTC
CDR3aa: CASSLTSGRSIYEQFF

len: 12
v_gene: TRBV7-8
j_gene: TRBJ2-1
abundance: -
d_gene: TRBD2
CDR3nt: TGTGCCAGCAGCCTTTCGACTAGCGCGCAGTTCTTC
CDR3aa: CASSLSTSAQFF

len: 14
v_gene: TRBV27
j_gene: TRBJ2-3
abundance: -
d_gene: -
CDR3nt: TGTGCCAGCAGTTTAACAGGGTACACAGATACGCAGTATTTT
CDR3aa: CASSLTGYTDTQYF

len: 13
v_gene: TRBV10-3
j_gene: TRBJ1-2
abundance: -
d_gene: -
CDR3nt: TGTGCCATCAGTGAAAGGCCTACGTATGGCTACACCTTC
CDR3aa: CAISERPTYGYTF

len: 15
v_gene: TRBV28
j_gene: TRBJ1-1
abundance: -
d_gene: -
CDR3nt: TGTGCCAGCAGTTTATTGCCCGCCTCAGGCACTGAAGCTTTCTTT
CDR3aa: CASSLLPASGTEAFF

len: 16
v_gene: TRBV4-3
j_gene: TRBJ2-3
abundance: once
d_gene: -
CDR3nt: TGCGCCAGCAGCCAAGATACGAGAGTCCGCACAGATACGCAGTATTTT
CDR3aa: CASSQDTRVRTDTQYF

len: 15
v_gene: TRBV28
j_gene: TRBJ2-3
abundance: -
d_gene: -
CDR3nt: TGTGCCAGCTGGGGCGGGCCCCACCCCACAGATACGCAGTATTTT
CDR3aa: CASWGGPHPTDTQYF

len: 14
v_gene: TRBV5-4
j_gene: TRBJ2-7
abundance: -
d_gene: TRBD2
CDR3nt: TGTGCCAGCAGCTTTAGCGGGAGGGCCTACGAGCAGTACTTC
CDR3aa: CASSFSGRAYEQYF

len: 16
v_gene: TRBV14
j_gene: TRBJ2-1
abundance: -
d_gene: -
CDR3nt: TGTGCCAGCAGCCACCCACGGCCGGGACGGTGGGATGAGCAGTTCTTC
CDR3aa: CASSHPRPGRWDEQFF

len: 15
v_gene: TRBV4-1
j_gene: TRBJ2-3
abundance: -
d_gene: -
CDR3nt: TGCGCCAGCAGCCATCTTCTCGGGGGCAGGGATACGCAGTATTTT
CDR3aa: CASSHLLGGRDTQYF

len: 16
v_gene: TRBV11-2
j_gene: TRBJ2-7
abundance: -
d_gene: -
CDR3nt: TGTGCCAGCAGCTCCTTTCCTACAGACAGCTCCTACGAGCAGTACTTC
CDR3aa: CASSSFPTDSSYEQYF

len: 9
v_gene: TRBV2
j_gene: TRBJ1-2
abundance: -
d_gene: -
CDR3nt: TGTGCCAGCAACCGCGGCTACACCTTC
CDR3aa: CASNRGYTF

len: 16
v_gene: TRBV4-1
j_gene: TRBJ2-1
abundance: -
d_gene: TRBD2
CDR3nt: TGCGCCAGCAGCCTTGGGGGTAGCGGGAGCGGACATGAGCAGTTCTTC
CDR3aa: CASSLGGSGSGHEQFF

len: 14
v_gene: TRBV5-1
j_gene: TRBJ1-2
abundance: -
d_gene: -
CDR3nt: TGCGCCAGCAGCGCCCCAGGGGTCCTTTATGGCTACACCTTC
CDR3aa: CASSAPGVLYGYTF

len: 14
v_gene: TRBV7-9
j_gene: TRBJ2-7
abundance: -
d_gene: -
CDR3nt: TGTGCCAGCAGCTCTACAGGGTCCTCCTACGAGCAGTACTTC
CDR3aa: CASSSTGSSYEQYF

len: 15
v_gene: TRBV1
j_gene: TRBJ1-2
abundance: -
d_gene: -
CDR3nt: TGCACCAGCAGCCAACGCCCGGAACCCACCTATGGCTACACCTTC
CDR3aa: CTSSQRPEPTYGYTF

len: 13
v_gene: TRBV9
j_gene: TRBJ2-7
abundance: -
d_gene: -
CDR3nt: TGTGCCAGCAGTCCCGGCCAGTTCTACGAGCAGTACTTC
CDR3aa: CASSPGQFYEQYF

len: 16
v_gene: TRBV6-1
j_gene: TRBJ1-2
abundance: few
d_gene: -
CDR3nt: TGTGCCAGCAGTGAACTTGGTCAGGGCTACGGCTATGGCTACACCTTC
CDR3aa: CASSELGQGYGYGYTF

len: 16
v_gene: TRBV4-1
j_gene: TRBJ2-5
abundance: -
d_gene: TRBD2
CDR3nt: TGCGCCAGCAGCCACCCGGCCCGGCTAGCGGAAGAGACCCAGTACTTC
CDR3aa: CASSHPARLAEETQYF

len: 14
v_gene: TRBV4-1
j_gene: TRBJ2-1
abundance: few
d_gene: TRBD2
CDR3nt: TGCGCCAGCAGCCTACTAGCGGGGGTAGGGGAGCAGTTCTTC
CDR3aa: CASSLLAGVGEQFF

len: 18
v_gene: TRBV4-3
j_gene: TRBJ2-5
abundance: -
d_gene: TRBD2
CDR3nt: TGCGCCAGCAGCCAAGATGATCTAGCGGGAGGGCGGGGGGAGACCCAGTACTTC
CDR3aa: CASSQDDLAGGRGETQYF

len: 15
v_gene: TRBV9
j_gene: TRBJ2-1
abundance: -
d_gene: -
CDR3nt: TGTGCCAGCAGCGTAGAGGGTATGGGCTTCCTTGAGCAGTTCTTC
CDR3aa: CASSVEGMGFLEQFF

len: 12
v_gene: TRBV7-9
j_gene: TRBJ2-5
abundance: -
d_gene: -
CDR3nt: TGTGCCAGCAGAGGAGGGCCGGAGACCCAGTACTTC
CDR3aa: CASRGGPETQYF

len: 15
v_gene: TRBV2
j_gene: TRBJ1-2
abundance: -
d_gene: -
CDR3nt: TGTGCCAGCTATTTCGCGGCAGGCAAGAACTATGGCTACACCTTC
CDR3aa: CASYFAAGKNYGYTF

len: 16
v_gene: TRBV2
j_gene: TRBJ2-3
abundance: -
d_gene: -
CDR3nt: TGTGCCAGCAGTGAATGGATAAGCGGCAACACAGATACGCAGTATTTT
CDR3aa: CASSEWISGNTDTQYF

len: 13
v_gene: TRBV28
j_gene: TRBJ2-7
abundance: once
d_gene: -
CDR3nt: TGTGCCAGCAGTTTGGTACGGCACTACGAGCAGTACTTC
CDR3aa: CASSLVRHYEQYF

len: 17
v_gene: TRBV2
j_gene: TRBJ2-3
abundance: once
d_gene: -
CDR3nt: TGTGCCAGCAGTGGCCACCCCGGAGGGGGGAACACAGATACGCAGTATTTT
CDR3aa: CASSGHPGGGNTDTQYF

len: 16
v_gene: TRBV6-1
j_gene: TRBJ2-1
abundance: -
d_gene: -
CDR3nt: TGTGCCAGCAGTGAAGTGAGGGATAGCGTGTACAATGAGCAGTTCTTC
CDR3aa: CASSEVRDSVYNEQFF

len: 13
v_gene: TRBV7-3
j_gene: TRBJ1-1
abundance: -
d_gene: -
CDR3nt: TGTGCCAGCAGCTGGGGGTTGAACACTGAAGCTTTCTTT
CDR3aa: CASSWGLNTEAFF

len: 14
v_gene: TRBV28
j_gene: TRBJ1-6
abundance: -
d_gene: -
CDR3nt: TGTGCCAGCAGCCATCAAAGGGGTGATTCACCCCTCCACTTT
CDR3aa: CASSHQRGDSPLHF

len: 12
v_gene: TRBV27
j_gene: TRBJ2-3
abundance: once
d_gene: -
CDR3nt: TGTGCCAGCAGTTACCGCACAGATACGCAGTATTTT
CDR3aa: CASSYRTDTQYF